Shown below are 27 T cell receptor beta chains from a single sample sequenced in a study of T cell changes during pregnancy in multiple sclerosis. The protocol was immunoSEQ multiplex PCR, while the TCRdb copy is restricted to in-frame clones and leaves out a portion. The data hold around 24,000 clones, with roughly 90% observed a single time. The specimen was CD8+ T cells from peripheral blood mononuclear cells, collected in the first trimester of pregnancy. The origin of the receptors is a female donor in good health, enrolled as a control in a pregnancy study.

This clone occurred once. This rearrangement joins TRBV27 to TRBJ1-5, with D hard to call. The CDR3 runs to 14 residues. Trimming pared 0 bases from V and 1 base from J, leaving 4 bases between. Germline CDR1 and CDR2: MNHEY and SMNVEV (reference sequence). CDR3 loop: CASSLSRSNQPQHF. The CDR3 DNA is TGTGCCAGCAGTTTATCGCGGAGCAATCAGCCCCAGCATTTT.

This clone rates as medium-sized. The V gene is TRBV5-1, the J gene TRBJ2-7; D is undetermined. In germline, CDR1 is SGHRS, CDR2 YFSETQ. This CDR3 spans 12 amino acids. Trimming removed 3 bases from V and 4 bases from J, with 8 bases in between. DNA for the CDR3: TGCGCCAGCAGCTACTCGAAGTACGAGCAGTACTTC. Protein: CASSYSKYEQYF. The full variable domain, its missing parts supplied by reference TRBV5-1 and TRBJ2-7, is KAGVTQTPRYLIKTRGQQVTLSCSPISGHRSVSWYQQTPGQGLQFLFEYFSETQRNKGNFPGRFSGRQFSNSRSEMNVSTLELGDSALYLCASSYSKYEQYFGPGTRLTVT.

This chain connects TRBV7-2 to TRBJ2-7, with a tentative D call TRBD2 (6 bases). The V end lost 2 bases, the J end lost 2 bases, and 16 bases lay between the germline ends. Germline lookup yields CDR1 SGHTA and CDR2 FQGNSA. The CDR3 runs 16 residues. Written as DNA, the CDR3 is TGTGCCAGCAGCTTAACTCCCGGGACTGAGGCCTACGAGCAGTACTTC. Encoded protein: CASSLTPGTEAYEQYF.

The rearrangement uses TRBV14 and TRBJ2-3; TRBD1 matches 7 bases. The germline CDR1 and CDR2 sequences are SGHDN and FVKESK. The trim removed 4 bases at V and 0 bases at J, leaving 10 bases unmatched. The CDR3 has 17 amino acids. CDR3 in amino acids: CASSRERTGASTDTQYF. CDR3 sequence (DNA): TGTGCCAGCAGCCGCGAGAGGACAGGTGCTAGCACAGATACGCAGTATTTT.

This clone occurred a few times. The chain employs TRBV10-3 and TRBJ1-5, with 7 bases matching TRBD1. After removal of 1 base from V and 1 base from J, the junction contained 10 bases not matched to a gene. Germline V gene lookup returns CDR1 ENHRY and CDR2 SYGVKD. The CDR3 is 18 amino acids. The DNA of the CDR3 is TGTGCCATCAGTGAGTATCATTTACAGGGGAGGAGCAATCAGCCCCAGCATTTT. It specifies CAISEYHLQGRSNQPQHF.

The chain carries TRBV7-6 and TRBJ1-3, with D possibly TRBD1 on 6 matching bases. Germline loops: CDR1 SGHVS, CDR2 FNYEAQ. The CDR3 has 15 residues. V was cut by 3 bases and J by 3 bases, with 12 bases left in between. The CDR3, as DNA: TGTGCCAGCAGCTTCAGGGGTGGGGATGGAAACACCATATATTTT. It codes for CASSFRGGDGNTIYF.

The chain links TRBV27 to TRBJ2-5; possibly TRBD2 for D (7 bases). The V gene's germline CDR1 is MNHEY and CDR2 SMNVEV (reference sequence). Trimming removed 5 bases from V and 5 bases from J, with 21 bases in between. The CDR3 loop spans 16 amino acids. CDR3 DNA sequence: TGTGCCAGCAGTCTAAGGGGGGGATGGGGTCAGGAGACCCAGTACTTC. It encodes CASSLRGGWGQETQYF.

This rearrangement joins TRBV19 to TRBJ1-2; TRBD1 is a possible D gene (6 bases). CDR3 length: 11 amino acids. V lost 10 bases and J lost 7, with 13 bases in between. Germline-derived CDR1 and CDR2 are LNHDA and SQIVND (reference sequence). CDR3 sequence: CATQTGGGYTF. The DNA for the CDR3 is TGTGCCACGCAGACAGGAGGTGGCTACACCTTC.

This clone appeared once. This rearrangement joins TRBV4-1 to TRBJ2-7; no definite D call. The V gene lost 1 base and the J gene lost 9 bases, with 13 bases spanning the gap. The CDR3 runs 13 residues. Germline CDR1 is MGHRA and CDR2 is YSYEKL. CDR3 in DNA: TGCGCCAGCAGCCAAGCCCCCGCCCGAGGGCAGTACTTC. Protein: CASSQAPARGQYF.

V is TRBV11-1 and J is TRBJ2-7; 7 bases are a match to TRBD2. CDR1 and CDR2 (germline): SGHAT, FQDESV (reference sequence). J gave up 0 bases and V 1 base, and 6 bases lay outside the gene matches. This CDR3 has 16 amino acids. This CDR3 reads CASSLGRGGSSYEQYF. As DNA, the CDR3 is TGTGCCAGCAGCTTAGGACGGGGAGGGTCCTCCTACGAGCAGTACTTC.

The chain's CDR3 is CASSLAGHSSPLHF. The CDR3 bases are TGTGCCAGCAGCTTAGCGGGACACTCTTCACCCCTCCACTTT. The rearrangement links TRBV7-9 to TRBJ1-6; TRBD1 might be the D (6 bases). The length of the CDR3 is 14 residues. V was pared by 0 bases and J by 9 bases, with 9 bases between. Germline loops: CDR1 SEHNR, CDR2 FQNEAQ (reference sequence).

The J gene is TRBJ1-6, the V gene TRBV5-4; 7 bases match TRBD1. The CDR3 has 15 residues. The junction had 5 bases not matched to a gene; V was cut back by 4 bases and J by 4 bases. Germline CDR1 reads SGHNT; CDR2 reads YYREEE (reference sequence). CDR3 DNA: TGTGCCAGCAGCCCCTCGACAGGGTATAATTCACCCCTCCACTTT. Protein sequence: CASSPSTGYNSPLHF.

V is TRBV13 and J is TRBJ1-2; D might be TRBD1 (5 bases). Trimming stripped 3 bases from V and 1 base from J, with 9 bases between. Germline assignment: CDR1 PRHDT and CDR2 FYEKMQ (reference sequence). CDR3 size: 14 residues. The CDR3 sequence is CASSLGRDNYGYTF. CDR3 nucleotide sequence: TGTGCCAGCAGCTTGGGCAGGGATAACTATGGCTACACCTTC.

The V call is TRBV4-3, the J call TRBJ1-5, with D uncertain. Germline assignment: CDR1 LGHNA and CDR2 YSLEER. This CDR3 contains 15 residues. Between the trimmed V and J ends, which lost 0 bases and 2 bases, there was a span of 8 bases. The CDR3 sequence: CASSQDRVGNQPQHF. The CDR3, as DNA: TGCGCCAGCAGCCAAGATCGAGTGGGCAATCAGCCCCAGCATTTT.

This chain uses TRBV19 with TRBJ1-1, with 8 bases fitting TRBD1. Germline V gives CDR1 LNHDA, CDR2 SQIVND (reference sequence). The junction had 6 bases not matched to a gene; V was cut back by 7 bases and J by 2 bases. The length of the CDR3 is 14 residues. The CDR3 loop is CASTGQGGNTEAFF. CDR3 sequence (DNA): TGTGCCAGTACCGGACAGGGAGGAAACACTGAAGCTTTCTTT.

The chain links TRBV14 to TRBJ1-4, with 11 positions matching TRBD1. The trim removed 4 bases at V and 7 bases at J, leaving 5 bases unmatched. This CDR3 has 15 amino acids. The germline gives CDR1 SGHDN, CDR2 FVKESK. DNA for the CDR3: TGTGCCAGCAGCCCGGACAGGGGGCGACCTGAAAAACTGTTTTTT. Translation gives CASSPDRGRPEKLFF.

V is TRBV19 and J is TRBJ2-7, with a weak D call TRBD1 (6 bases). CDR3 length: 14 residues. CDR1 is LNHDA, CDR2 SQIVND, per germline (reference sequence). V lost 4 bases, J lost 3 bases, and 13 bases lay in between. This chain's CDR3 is CASSNAGAGYEQYF. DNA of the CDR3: TGTGCCAGTAGTAATGCAGGGGCGGGCTACGAGCAGTACTTC.

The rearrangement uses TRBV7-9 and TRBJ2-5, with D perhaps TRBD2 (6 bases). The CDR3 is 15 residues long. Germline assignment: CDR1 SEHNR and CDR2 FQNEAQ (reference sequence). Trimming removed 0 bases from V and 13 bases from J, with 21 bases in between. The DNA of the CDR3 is TGTGCCAGCAGCTTAGCCCGAGGGACTTCTACAACGCTGTACTTC. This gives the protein CASSLARGTSTTLYF.

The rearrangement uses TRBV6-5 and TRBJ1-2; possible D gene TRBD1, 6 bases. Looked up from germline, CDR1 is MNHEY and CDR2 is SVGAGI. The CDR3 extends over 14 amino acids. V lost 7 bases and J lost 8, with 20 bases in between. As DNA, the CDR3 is TGTGCCAGCACTCAATTCGGACAGTCCAAGGGCTACACCTTC. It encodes CASTQFGQSKGYTF.

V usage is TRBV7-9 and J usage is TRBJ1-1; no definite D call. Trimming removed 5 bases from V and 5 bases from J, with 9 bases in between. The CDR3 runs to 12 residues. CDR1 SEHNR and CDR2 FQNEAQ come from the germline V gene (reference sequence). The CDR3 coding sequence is TGTGCCAGCAGCAGGGAGCGGACTGAAGCTTTCTTT. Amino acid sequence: CASSRERTEAFF.

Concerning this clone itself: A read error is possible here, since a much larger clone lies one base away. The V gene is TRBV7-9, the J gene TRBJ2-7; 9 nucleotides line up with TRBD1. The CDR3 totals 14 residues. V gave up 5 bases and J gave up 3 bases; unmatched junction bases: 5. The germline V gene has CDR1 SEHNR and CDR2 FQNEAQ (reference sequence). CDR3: CASSHTGGSYEQYF. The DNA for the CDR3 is TGTGCCAGCAGCCATACAGGGGGCAGCTACGAGCAGTACTTC.

DNA for the CDR3: TGTGCCAGCAGCTTTTGGGACAGGGGGCTGAATGAGCAGTTCTTC. It encodes CASSFWDRGLNEQFF. J is TRBJ2-1 and V is TRBV11-2; 12 bases line up with TRBD1. Germline CDR1 reads SGHAT; CDR2 reads FQNNGV. V shed 3 bases and J 7 bases; nucleotides not matched to a gene: 4. This CDR3 has 15 residues.

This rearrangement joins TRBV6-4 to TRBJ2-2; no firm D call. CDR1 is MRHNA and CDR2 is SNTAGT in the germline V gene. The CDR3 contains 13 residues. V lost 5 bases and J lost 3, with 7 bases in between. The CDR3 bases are TGTGCCAGCAGTAAGAGTGACACCGGGGAGCTGTTTTTT. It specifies CASSKSDTGELFF.

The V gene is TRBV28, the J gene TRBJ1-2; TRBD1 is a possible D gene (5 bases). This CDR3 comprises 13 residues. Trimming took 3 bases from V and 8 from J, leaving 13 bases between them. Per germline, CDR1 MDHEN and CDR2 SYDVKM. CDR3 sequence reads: CASSFRGQRGYTF. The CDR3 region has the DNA TGTGCCAGCAGTTTTCGTGGACAAAGGGGCTACACCTTC.

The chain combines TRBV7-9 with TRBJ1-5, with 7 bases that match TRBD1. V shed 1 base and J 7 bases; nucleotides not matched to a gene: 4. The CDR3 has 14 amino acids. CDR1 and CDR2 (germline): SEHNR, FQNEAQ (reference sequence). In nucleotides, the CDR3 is TGTGCCAGCAGCTTAGTCCAGGGGGTGCAGCCCCAGCATTTT. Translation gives CASSLVQGVQPQHF.

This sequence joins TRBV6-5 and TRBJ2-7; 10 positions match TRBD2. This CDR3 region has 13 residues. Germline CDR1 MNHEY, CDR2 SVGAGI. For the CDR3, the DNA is TGTGCAGTAGCGGGGGGACACTCCTACGAGCAGTACTTC. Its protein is CAVAGGHSYEQYF.

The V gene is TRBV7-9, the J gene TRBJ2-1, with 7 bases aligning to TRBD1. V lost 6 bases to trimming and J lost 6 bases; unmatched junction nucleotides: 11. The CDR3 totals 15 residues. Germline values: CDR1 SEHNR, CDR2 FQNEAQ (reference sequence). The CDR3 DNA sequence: TGTGCCAGCAGGAAAGGGACAGATGGACCCAATGAGCAGTTCTTC. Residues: CASRKGTDGPNEQFF.